This T cell receptor (beta chain) was identified in a study of blood T cell repertoires in COVID-19. Overall study: The United States, Italy and Spain provided the acute and convalescent COVID-19 samples. T cells, B-cell-depleted T cells, or PBMCs provided the cDNA or gDNA that served as material.

Per the authors' pipeline: Quantification of nucleated cells was approximated via reference gene primer amplification. Libraries were prepared by immunoSEQ multiplex PCR; TCRdb keeps only in-frame clonotypes and omits some of them. That table is the source of V, J and clone size, and D and trimming were worked out from the DNA. The table shows roughly 73,000 clones, with around four fifths occurring only once. The germline V gene has CDR1 WNHNN and CDR2 SYGVQD (reference sequence). The ends were cut back, 0 bases at V and 1 base at J, with 18 bases in the middle. This CDR3 comprises 19 residues. The chain joins TRBV10-1 to TRBJ2-2; a weak D match, TRBD2 (6 bases). The sequence derives from a woman aged 55-75 years with acute or convalescent COVID-19. Sequencing was carried out using peripheral blood. CDR3 loop: CASSESGRLSGLNTGELFF. CDR3 coding DNA: TGCGCCAGCAGTGAGTCCGGGCGGCTAAGCGGGCTGAACACCGGGGAGCTGTTTTTT.